This TCR beta chain was observed in a study of blood T cells in healthy people across ages. Whole-study results and caveats: The lack of PBMC sorting stopped any conclusive naive versus antigen-experienced comparison.

This CDR3 comprises 13 residues. CDR1 and CDR2 (germline): DFQATT, SNEGSKA (reference sequence). Deletions cut 6 bases from V and 7 bases from J, with 16 bases between. With respect to this clonotype: Its antigen is undetermined.

A sample-barcoded 5' primer and a J-beta primer mix were used in a second PCR of roughly 7 to 11 cycles. All cDNA molecules were each tagged by a template-switch adaptor with 12 random nucleotides. From each sample, at least 3 million paired-end reads containing CDR3 were obtained. MiXCR, applied by TCRdb to the 5' RACE reads, yields one record per CDR3 protein. The table includes roughly 2 million distinct CDR3 sequences, roughly 50% detected once. This sequence originates from a woman in her thirties or forties in good health. Sequencing was performed on blood. The V gene is TRBV20-1, the J gene TRBJ2-1; maybe TRBD1 (5 bases). CDR3 sequence: CSAPPTKGNEQFF. For the CDR3, the DNA is TGCAGTGCCCCGCCCACAAAGGGGAATGAGCAGTTCTTC.